Below are 11 T cell receptor beta chains sequenced from a single sample in a study of identical twins. TCRdb processed the 5' RACE reads anew with MiXCR; each CDR3 protein has one entry. The top ten hold about 0.98% of the sample, which has about 660,000 distinct CDR3 sequences, around 8.6% seen once. These same data were also listed under a study on yellow fever vaccine responses in identical twins.

Sequenced sample: PBMCs. The receptor source for this set is a woman aged 18-29 years in good health.

This clonotype has just a few counts. This rearrangement joins TRBV24-1 to TRBJ2-1; 8 positions match TRBD2. With V trimmed by 4 bases and J by 8 bases, 9 bases remained unmatched. The CDR3 runs to 15 residues. Germline values: CDR1 KGHDR, CDR2 SFDVKD. DNA for the CDR3: TGTGCCACCAGTGACAACGGGGGGGCACGCGATGAGCAGTTCTTC. Translated: CATSDNGGARDEQFF.

This clonotype was observed a few times. This chain connects TRBV7-9 to TRBJ2-6; 8 bases fit TRBD2. Germline V CDR1 and CDR2: SEHNR, FQNEAQ (reference sequence). This CDR3 contains 17 residues. Germline trimming cut 1 base from V and 1 base from J; bases unmatched to any gene: 3. The CDR3 sequence: CASSLDGGVSGANVLTF. Written as DNA, the CDR3 is TGTGCCAGCAGCTTAGACGGGGGGGTTTCTGGGGCCAACGTCCTGACTTTC. The whole variable domain, filled in from reference TRBV7-9 and TRBJ2-6, reads DTGVSQNPRHKITKRGQNVTFRCDPISEHNRLYWYRQTLGQGPEFLTYFQNEAQLEKSRLLSDRFSAERPKGSFSTLEIQRTEQGDSAMYLCASSLDGGVSGANVLTFGAGSRLTVL.

This clonotype was detected a few times. This chain joins TRBV6-2 or TRBV6-3 and TRBJ2-3, with 8 bases identical to TRBD1. The CDR3 extends over 14 amino acids. The trim removed 5 bases at V and 2 bases at J, leaving 3 bases unmatched. Germline CDR1 MNHEY, CDR2 SVGEGT. The CDR3 protein is CASSTQGATDTQYF. CDR3 sequence (DNA): TGTGCCAGCAGTACCCAGGGGGCCACAGATACGCAGTATTTT.

There are many counts of this clonotype. The V and J genes are TRBV5-1 and TRBJ2-1, with D unclear. From germline, CDR1 is SGHRS and CDR2 YFSETQ. Deletions cut 0 bases from V and 8 bases from J, with 6 bases between. The CDR3 runs to 12 residues. DNA for the CDR3: TGCGCCAGCAGCTTGGCCGAGTATGAGCAGTTCTTC. Translated: CASSLAEYEQFF.

This clonotype has more than one count but fewer than ten. The chain couples TRBV6-1 to TRBJ2-7, with 7 nucleotides matching TRBD2. With V trimmed by 6 bases and J by 2 bases, 10 bases remained unmatched. This CDR3 contains 15 residues. Germline values: CDR1 MNHNS, CDR2 SASEGT. The CDR3 reads CASSLLASGTYEQYF. The CDR3 DNA is TGTGCCAGCAGCCTACTGGCTAGCGGTACCTACGAGCAGTACTTC.

Details on this clonotype: A much larger clone lies a single base off, so this may be a read error. V is TRBV12-3 or TRBV12-4 and J is TRBJ2-7; D ambiguous. The CDR3 sequence is 13 residues long. CDR3 in amino acids: CVSSLAQAAEQYF. CDR3 nucleotide sequence: TGTGTCAGCAGTTTAGCCCAGGCGGCCGAGCAGTACTTC.

The rearrangement links TRBV10-1 to TRBJ2-3; 13 nucleotides align to TRBD2. CDR1 and CDR2 from the germline V gene are WNHNN and SYGVQD (reference sequence). The V and J ends lost 6 bases and 6 bases, in that order; junction bases with no gene match: 3. CDR3 length: 14 residues. The CDR3 nucleotides read TGCGCCAGCAGCTGGACTAGCGGGAGTGATACGCAGTATTTT. Its protein is CASSWTSGSDTQYF.

The genes are TRBV15 and TRBJ2-1, with D perhaps TRBD1 or TRBD2 (7 bases each). Germline-derived CDR1 and CDR2 are LNHNV and YYDKDF (reference sequence). Trimming stripped 3 bases from V and 5 bases from J, with 20 bases between. The CDR3 extends over 17 amino acids. The CDR3 spells CATSSPTRGRANNEQFF. The CDR3 DNA sequence: TGTGCCACCAGCAGCCCAACCAGGGGGAGGGCCAACAATGAGCAGTTCTTC. Full variable domain (missing parts from reference TRBV15 and TRBJ2-1): DAMVIQNPRYQVTQFGKPVTLSCSQTLNHNVMYWYQQKSSQAPKLLFHYYDKDFNNEADTPDNFQSRRPNTSFCFLDIRSPGLGDTAMYLCATSSPTRGRANNEQFFGPGTRLTVL.

This clonotype has only one observation. This chain joins TRBV5-4 and TRBJ1-5; D possibly corresponds to TRBD1 (6 bases). CDR3 length: 14 residues. The V end lost 0 bases, the J end lost 4 bases, and 8 bases lay between the germline ends. Germline V gives CDR1 SGHNT, CDR2 YYREEE (reference sequence). For the CDR3, the DNA is TGTGCCAGCAGCTTGGTACAGGGTAATCAGCCCCAGCATTTT. Translated: CASSLVQGNQPQHF.

The chain has TRBV14 and TRBJ2-7; perhaps D is TRBD1 or TRBD2 (7 bases each). This CDR3 comprises 13 residues. With 2 bases removed from V and 6 bases from J, the gap between germline ends came to 11 bases. CDR1 and CDR2 (germline): SGHDN, FVKESK. CDR3 sequence (DNA): TGTGCCAGCAGCCAACCCAGGGGGGGCGAGCAGTACTTC. Translated, it gives CASSQPRGGEQYF.

This clonotype was counted between two and nine times. The CDR3 bases are TGTGCCAGCAGCTTAATTGGTAGGGACAGGGTTCCGTACTTC. Translating gives CASSLIGRDRVPYF. This sequence joins TRBV7-2 and TRBJ2-4, with 9 bases matching TRBD1. V shed 2 bases, J shed 15 bases, and the junction held 11 bases outside the gene matches. Germline CDR1 is SGHTA and CDR2 is FQGNSA. The length of the CDR3 is 14 residues.